Sequencing of this TCR beta chain was carried out in a study of blood T cell repertoires in COVID-19. Across the whole study: The United States, Italy and Spain were the sources of the acute and convalescent COVID-19 samples. T cells, B-cell-depleted T cells, or PBMCs provided the cDNA or gDNA that served as material.

In the source study's methods: Amplification of reference gene primers provided the estimated nucleated cell counts. The method was immunoSEQ multiplex PCR; TCRdb's version includes in-frame clones alone and lacks a portion of them. The D gene and trimming were derived from the DNA, and the V and J assignments and clone size from that table. The sample contains under 100,000 clones, about 89% of which appear only once. V was pared by 4 bases and J by 4 bases, with 16 bases between. The CDR3 runs 15 residues. Germline V lookup: CDR1 KGHSH, CDR2 LQKENI. Sequences were obtained from peripheral blood. The clonotype was recovered from a human donor in a cohort sampled during active COVID-19. The genes are TRBV18 and TRBJ1-1; D might be TRBD1 (6 bases). The CDR3 sequence is CASSRGTQRTTEAFF. DNA for the CDR3: TGTGCCAGCTCACGGGGGACACAACGGACCACTGAAGCTTTCTTT. The whole variable domain, remainder taken from reference TRBV18 and TRBJ1-1, is NAGVMQNPRHLVRRRGQEARLRCSPMKGHSHVYWYRQLPEEGLKFMVYLQKENIIDESGMPKERFSAEFPKEGPSILRIQQVVRGDSAAYFCASSRGTQRTTEAFFGQGTRLTVV.